The subject of this entry is one TCR beta chain. Its specific antigen is unknown. The input lacks base qualities; no much larger clone sits a single base away. Read against the paper, the sample's treatment or condition label means: some 20 received Ad26.COV2.S at low or high dose, single or two shots; 5 received placebo; per-sample allocation not given. For vaccine and placebo recipients, the sequenced repertoires came from samples collected on day 63 after the first injection. In Cohort 1b, about 27 adults aged 18-55 years were enrolled at a single site in Boston, USA, between 29 July and 7 August 2020. Ad26.COV2.S was a replication-incompetent adenovirus type 26 vector that expressed a prefusion-stabilized SARS-CoV-2 spike protein derived from the original Wuhan strain. The trim is 0 bases for V and 0 bases for J, with a gap of 17 bases between the germline ends. The CDR3, cysteine through phenylalanine, is 18 amino acids long. Only the CDR3 region is kept as DNA, spanning 54 bases read in frame from base 1. The germline V gene provides CDR1 LGHNT and CDR2 FRNRAP.

This sample stems from a study of Ad26.COV2.S vaccination and SARS-CoV-2 variants (dated by TCRdb to about 2021). Context from the whole study: Vaccine-arm donors came from COV1001, a multicentre, randomized, double-blind, placebo-controlled phase I-IIa trial of Ad26.COV2.S in healthy adults. TCRbeta repertoire sequencing was used to assess the specificity and breadth of SARS-CoV-2-reactive T cell receptors after Ad26.COV2.S vaccination. Investigators remained blinded to trial group allocation during experiments and outcome assessment. A total of around 32 samples were included in the TCR-sequenced set, comprising approximately 20 Ad26.COV2.S vaccine recipients, 5 placebo recipients and 8 SARS-CoV-2 convalescent individuals. Dosing of Ad26.COV2.S was intramuscular, at either 5x10^10 or 1x10^11 viral particles, delivered as one shot or as two shots spaced 56 days apart. Trial participants were randomized into five groups of five: low-dose or high-dose Ad26.COV2.S given once or twice, or placebo on both occasions. Study-level results and caveats: Higher spike-specific TCR breadth was observed in Ad26.COV2.S recipients than in placebo recipients (P = 0.0014). Non-spike TCR breadth was comparable between vaccine and placebo recipients, consistent with the vaccine containing only spike. It was noted by the authors that total T cell responses may have been underestimated by the TCR breadth and depth analyses. The study was not powered to compare responses between vaccine doses or regimens. After vaccination, spike-specific CD8+ and CD4+ T cell responses were reported to show substantial breadth.

The immunoSEQ Assay was the method used to sequence TCRbeta CDR3 regions. After extraction, genomic DNA underwent amplification by bias-controlled multiplex PCR, followed by high-throughput sequencing. The authors' pipeline ran thus. To quantify the absolute abundance of each unique TCRbeta CDR3 region, sequences were collapsed and filtered. T cell fraction was estimated by normalizing TCRbeta template counts to usable DNA, which was measured by amplifying reference genes present in all nucleated cells. Repertoire TCRs were annotated as SARS-CoV-2-specific by exact matching of V gene, CDR3 amino acid sequence and J gene to a known reactive TCR set. MIRA supplied the reference SARS-CoV-2 TCR set, which was filtered for enrichment in COVID-19-positive ImmuneCODE repertoires so that public or cross-reactive TCRs were removed. Drawing on the MIRA antigens, annotated TCRs were analysed further at the level of specific ORF or position within ORF. Breadth was defined as the number of annotated unique rearrangements divided by the total number of unique productive rearrangements, and depth was defined as the summed frequency of the annotated unique rearrangements. Group comparisons of TCR breadth used two-sided Wilcoxon rank-sum tests. TCRdb's version of the immuneACCESS table is confined to in-frame rearrangements and falls short of the full clone set. An unresolved V gene accounts for under half of the shortfall where checked; the remainder is of unknown origin. D and trimming were read from the DNA, whereas the V and J calls and clone size are those reported in that table. The sample table records some 270,000 clones; roughly 89% of these occur just once. Roughly 3% of the sample comes from the top ten.

The starting material was peripheral blood, obtained in a trial of Ad26.COV2.S vaccine versus placebo. The rearranged chain carries TRBV12-5 and TRBJ1-1; possibly the D gene is TRBD1, per 5 matching bases. This receptor was taken from a person aged 18-65 years who received the Ad26.COV2.S COVID-19 vaccine or a placebo. The sequenced DNA: TGTGCTAGTGGTTTGGTACGGGGTAGGGGCAGCCTGAACACTGAAGCTTTCTTT. Translated, it gives CASGLVRGRGSLNTEAFF.